Presented here are 10 T cell receptor beta chains from one specimen sequenced in a study of cytomegalovirus exposure and HLA in healthy donors. This PCR relied on a set of 60 Vbeta primers and 13 Jbeta primers. Libraries were prepared by immunoSEQ multiplex PCR; TCRdb keeps only in-frame clonotypes and omits some of them. The sample holds about 200,000 clones, about four fifths seen once. The sample consisted of PBMCs. These receptor sequences come from a woman aged 18-30 years in good health and CMV-seronegative.

This clone has only one observation. The rearrangement joins TRBV19 to TRBJ2-7; 8 bases match TRBD1. Trimming cost V 5 bases and J 5 bases; bases outside gene matches: 17. The CDR3 covers 17 residues. Germline V CDR1 and CDR2: LNHDA, SQIVND (reference sequence). CDR3 in amino acids: CASSPSGQGGPVDEQYV. The CDR3 DNA sequence: TGTGCCAGTAGTCCCTCAGGACAGGGAGGCCCTGTCGACGAGCAGTACGTC.

The V gene is TRBV5-1, the J gene TRBJ1-2; 11 positions match TRBD1. V shed 4 bases and J 8 bases; nucleotides not matched to a gene: 4. This CDR3 contains 13 residues. In germline, CDR1 is SGHRS, CDR2 YFSETQ. The DNA of the CDR3 is TGCGCCAGCAGCAAGGACAGGGGGCAAGGCTACACCTTC. It specifies CASSKDRGQGYTF.

J is TRBJ2-5 and V is TRBV6-5, with 11 nucleotides matching TRBD2. Germline loops: CDR1 MNHEY, CDR2 SVGAGI. The CDR3 is 14 amino acids. Germline trimming cut 6 bases from V and 4 bases from J; bases unmatched to any gene: 4. The chain's CDR3 is CASSTLAGGETQYF. For the CDR3, the DNA is TGTGCCAGCAGCACCCTAGCGGGAGGAGAGACCCAGTACTTC.

The V gene is TRBV30, the J gene TRBJ2-3, with 13 nucleotides matching TRBD2. This CDR3 is built from 16 residues. The germline V gene has CDR1 GTSNPN and CDR2 SVGIG (reference sequence). V shed 2 bases, J shed 2 bases, and the junction held 4 bases outside the gene matches. CDR3 sequence reads: CAWSQGLAGNTDTQYF. CDR3 coding DNA: TGTGCCTGGAGTCAGGGACTAGCGGGGAACACAGATACGCAGTATTTT.

The rearrangement joins TRBV5-1 to TRBJ2-2; 8 nucleotides agree with TRBD2. The CDR3 is 16 residues long. Per germline, CDR1 SGHRS and CDR2 YFSETQ. Trimming took 2 bases from V and 1 from J; bases not matched to a gene: 4. The CDR3 protein is CASSLAAGVNTGELFF. The CDR3 coding sequence is TGCGCCAGCAGCTTAGCAGCGGGAGTGAACACCGGGGAGCTGTTTTTT.

Of note for this clone: This is likely a read error, given that the CDR3 carries no conserved phenylalanine or tryptophan at its end. No DNA is shown, since the ends of the CDR3 on it are uncertain; the CDR3 is the one TCRdb lists. The V gene is TRBV27, the J gene TRBJ2-4; the table's D call TRBD1 went unverified against the DNA. Germline V gene lookup returns CDR1 MNHEY and CDR2 SMNVEV (reference sequence). The CDR3 sequence runs 12 residues, both termini included. CDR3 residues: CASSRDRGRVGV.

The rearrangement uses TRBV4-1 and TRBJ2-7, with 10 bases identical to TRBD2. Germline loops: CDR1 MGHRA, CDR2 YSYEKL. V dropped 3 bases and J dropped 6; count of bases not matched to a gene: 5. The CDR3 consists of 14 residues. CDR3 nucleotide sequence: TGCGCCAGCAGCCAGACCGGGACTAGCGTCGAGCAGTACTTC. Protein product: CASSQTGTSVEQYF.

The chain couples TRBV10-3 to TRBJ2-7; 10 bases are a match to TRBD2. This CDR3 is built from 14 residues. The germline CDR1 and CDR2 sequences are ENHRY and SYGVKD. After removal of 3 bases from V and 6 bases from J, the junction contained 5 bases not matched to a gene. The CDR3 DNA reads TGTGCCATCAGTGATTTAGCGGGAGGACCCGAGCAGTACTTC. It is translated as CAISDLAGGPEQYF.

The V gene is TRBV25-1, the J gene TRBJ2-7, with TRBD1 identical over 8 bases. This CDR3 is built from 13 residues. The germline V gene encodes CDR1 MGHDK and CDR2 SYGVNS. With V trimmed by 3 bases and J by 6 bases, 4 bases remained unmatched. The CDR3 sequence is CASSDRGQREQYF. DNA for the CDR3: TGTGCCAGCAGTGACAGGGGGCAGCGCGAGCAGTACTTC.

This rearrangement joins TRBV25-1 to TRBJ2-1; D may be TRBD1 (6 bases). Trimming left V 3 bases short and J 5 bases short, with 17 bases between. The germline V gene encodes CDR1 MGHDK and CDR2 SYGVNS. The CDR3 runs to 16 residues. Here the CDR3 reads CASSEAGTPTDNEQFF. DNA for the CDR3: TGTGCCAGCAGTGAGGCTGGGACACCTACGGACAATGAGCAGTTCTTC.